This T cell receptor beta chain was identified in a study of shared clonotypes between healthy human individuals. Regarding the study as a whole: It was observed that approximately 5% of naive CD4 clonotypes were shared across four donors. Since donors were few, the genetic and exposure-history diversity represented was limited.

Germline CDR1 and CDR2: MNHEY and SVGAGI. The CDR3 spans 15 residues. Between the trimmed V and J ends, which lost 5 bases and 7 bases, there was a span of 19 bases. As regards this clone: As yet, its antigen is unknown.

Sorted-subset replicate PCRs used about 200 ng of genomic DNA. This amount corresponded to 30,000 to 35,000 T cell genomes. Clones were sequenced by immunoSEQ multiplex PCR, and TCRdb holds only the in-frame ones, with some missing. The repertoire holds 950,000 to 1,300,000 clones, 60% to 80% seen once, with over 1.3% in the top ten. The clonotype was recovered from a man in his late teens or twenties in good health. The V and J genes are TRBV6-5 and TRBJ2-3; a weak D match, TRBD2 (6 bases). Sequenced: memory CD4+ T cells sorted from blood. Subset defined: CD45RA-negative fraction. CDR3 loop: CASSPGLAFSNTQYF. CDR3 sequence (DNA): TGTGCCAGCAGTCCGGGACTGGCTTTTAGTAATACGCAGTATTTT.